The rows below give T cell receptor beta chains drawn from one sample of a study of response to subunit inactivated influenza vaccine. TCRdb independently ran MiXCR on the RT-PCR reads; one entry per CDR3 protein. The repertoire consists of roughly 290,000 distinct CDR3 sequences, with 20% to 25% occurring once and the leading ten covering roughly 10%. The starting material was PBMCs from blood, obtained 21 months after vaccination. The receptors originated from a man between 50 and 69 years old who received an inactivated influenza vaccine. Both conserved end residues are part of each CDR3. A D gene is named only where the DNA matches it firmly. Some rows mark clone size as missing; the rest say once, few, many or name a class of expanded clone.

v_call	j_call	clone_size	d_call	cdr3_aa	cdr3_nt
TRBV5-1	TRBJ1-2	.	.	CASSPELQGHGYTF	TGCGCCAGCAGCCCGGAACTACAGGGCCATGGCTACACCTTC
TRBV7-9	TRBJ1-2	.	.	CASSLGRTGQELDYTF	TGTGCCAGCAGCTTAGGGCGAACGGGGCAGGAGCTTGACTACACCTTC
TRBV6-2/TRBV6-3	TRBJ2-5	.	TRBD1	CASSYGDRRNQETQYF	TGTGCCAGCAGTTACGGGGACAGGCGAAACCAAGAGACCCAGTACTTC
TRBV6-1	TRBJ2-1	.	TRBD2	CASSPSGPYNEQFF	TGTGCCAGCAGTCCTAGCGGACCCTACAATGAGCAGTTCTTC
TRBV25-1	TRBJ2-2	.	.	CASSELVNTGELFF	TGTGCCAGCAGTGAATTGGTGAACACCGGGGAGCTGTTTTTT
TRBV4-1	TRBJ2-1	.	TRBD2	CASTLTGSGGAGQFF	TGCGCCAGCACCCTGACAGGTAGCGGGGGGGCAGGGCAGTTCTTC
TRBV4-3	TRBJ2-1	.	TRBD2	CASSQLAGDEQFF	TGCGCCAGCAGCCAGCTAGCGGGAGATGAGCAGTTCTTC
TRBV29-1	TRBJ1-1	few	TRBD1	CSVVLTTGSMNTEAFF	TGCAGCGTTGTGCTTACGACAGGGAGCATGAACACTGAAGCTTTCTTT
TRBV7-2	TRBJ2-7	.	.	CASSLDGTSSYEQYF	TGTGCCAGCAGCTTGGACGGGACATCTTCCTACGAGCAGTACTTC
TRBV20-1	TRBJ1-4	.	.	CSARDIMSGTNEKLFF	TGCAGTGCTAGAGATATTATGTCCGGCACTAATGAAAAACTGTTTTTT
TRBV5-4	TRBJ2-1	.	.	CASTIWGFRDEQFF	TGTGCCAGCACCATATGGGGGTTCCGGGATGAGCAGTTCTTC
TRBV6-5	TRBJ1-2	many	.	CASSSPGTGGYTF	TGTGCCAGCAGTTCCCCCGGGACCGGTGGCTACACCTTC
TRBV28	TRBJ1-1	few	.	CASSLHYATEAFF	TGTGCCAGCAGTTTACATTATGCCACTGAAGCTTTCTTT
TRBV5-1	TRBJ1-5	.	.	CASSLQGKSNQPQHF	TGCGCCAGCAGCTTGCAGGGTAAGAGCAATCAGCCCCAGCATTTT
TRBV24-1	TRBJ1-5	.	.	CATSALDNNQPQHF	TGTGCCACCAGTGCCTTGGACAACAATCAGCCCCAGCATTTT
TRBV7-2	TRBJ1-1	.	.	CASRVRVGTEAFF	TGTGCCAGCAGGGTCAGGGTGGGCACTGAAGCTTTCTTT
TRBV6-1	TRBJ2-2	.	.	CASSRTAIRYTGELFF	TGTGCCAGCAGTCGAACCGCGATTCGATACACCGGGGAGCTGTTTTTT
TRBV7-8	TRBJ1-1	.	.	CASSFRTWETEAFF	TGTGCCAGCAGCTTTCGGACATGGGAGACTGAAGCTTTCTTT
TRBV5-1	TRBJ1-1	many	TRBD1	CASSLATGATEAFF	TGCGCCAGCAGCTTGGCGACAGGGGCCACTGAAGCTTTCTTT
TRBV28	TRBJ1-5	many	.	CASSLQGRSNQPQHF	TGTGCCAGCAGTTTACAGGGACGGAGCAATCAGCCCCAGCATTTT
TRBV20-1	TRBJ1-3	.	.	CSAPQQGSVNTIYF	TGCAGTGCCCCACAACAGGGATCAGTCAACACCATATATTTT
TRBV10-3	TRBJ2-2	few	.	CAISGRNTGELFF	TGTGCCATCAGTGGCCGGAACACCGGGGAGCTGTTTTTT